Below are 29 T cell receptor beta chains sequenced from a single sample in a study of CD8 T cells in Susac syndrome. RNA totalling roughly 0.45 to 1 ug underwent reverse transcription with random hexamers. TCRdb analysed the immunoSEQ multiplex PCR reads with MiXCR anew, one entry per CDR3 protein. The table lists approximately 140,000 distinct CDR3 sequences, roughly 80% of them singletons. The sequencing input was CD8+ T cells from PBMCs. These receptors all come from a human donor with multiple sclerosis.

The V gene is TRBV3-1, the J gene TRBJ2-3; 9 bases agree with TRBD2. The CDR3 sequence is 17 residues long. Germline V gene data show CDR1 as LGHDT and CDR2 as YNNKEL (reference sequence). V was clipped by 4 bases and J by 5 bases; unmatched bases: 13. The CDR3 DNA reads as TGTGCCAGCAGCCGAAGGGGGCGGGGGGGCCTAGGAGATACGCAGTATTTT. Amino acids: CASSRRGRGGLGDTQYF.

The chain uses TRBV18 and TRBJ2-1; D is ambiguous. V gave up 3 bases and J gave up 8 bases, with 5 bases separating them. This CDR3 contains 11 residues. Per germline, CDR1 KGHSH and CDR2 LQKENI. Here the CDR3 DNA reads TGTGCCAGCTCACCGAACCATGAGCAGTTCTTC. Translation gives CASSPNHEQFF. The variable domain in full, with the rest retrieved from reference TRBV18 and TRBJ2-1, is NAGVMQNPRHLVRRRGQEARLRCSPMKGHSHVYWYRQLPEEGLKFMVYLQKENIIDESGMPKERFSAEFPKEGPSILRIQQVVRGDSAAYFCASSPNHEQFFGPGTRLTVL.

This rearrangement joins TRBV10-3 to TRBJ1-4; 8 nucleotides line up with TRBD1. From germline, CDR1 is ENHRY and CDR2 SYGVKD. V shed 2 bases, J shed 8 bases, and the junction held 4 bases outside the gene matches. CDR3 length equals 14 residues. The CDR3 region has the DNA TGTGCCATCAGTGAGGACAGGGGCGCGGAAAAACTGTTTTTT. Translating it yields CAISEDRGAEKLFF.

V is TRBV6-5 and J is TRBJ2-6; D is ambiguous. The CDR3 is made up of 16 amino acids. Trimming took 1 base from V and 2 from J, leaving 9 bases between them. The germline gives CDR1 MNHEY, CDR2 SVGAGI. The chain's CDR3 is CASSYYRPTGANVLTF. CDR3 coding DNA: TGTGCCAGCAGTTACTACCGCCCCACTGGGGCCAACGTCCTGACTTTC.

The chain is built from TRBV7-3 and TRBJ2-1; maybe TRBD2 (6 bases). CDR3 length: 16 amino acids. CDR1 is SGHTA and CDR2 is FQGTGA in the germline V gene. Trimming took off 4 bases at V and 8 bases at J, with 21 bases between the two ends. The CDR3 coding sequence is TGTGCCAGCAGCTCGAATGCGGGACCCGCCGTCGATGAGCAGTTCTTC. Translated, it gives CASSSNAGPAVDEQFF. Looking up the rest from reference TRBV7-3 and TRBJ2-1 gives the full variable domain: GAGVSQTPSNKVTEKGKYVELRCDPISGHTALYWYRQSLGQGPEFLIYFQGTGAADDSGLPNDRFFAVRPEGSVSTLKIQRTERGDSAVYLCASSSNAGPAVDEQFFGPGTRLTVL.

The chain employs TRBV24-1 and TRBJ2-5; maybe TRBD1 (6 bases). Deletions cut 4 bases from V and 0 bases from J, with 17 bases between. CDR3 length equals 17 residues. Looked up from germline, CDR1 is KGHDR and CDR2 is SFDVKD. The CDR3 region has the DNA TGTGCCACCAGTGAATACTCCAGGGGCTTGTACCAAGAGACCCAGTACTTC. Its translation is CATSEYSRGLYQETQYF.

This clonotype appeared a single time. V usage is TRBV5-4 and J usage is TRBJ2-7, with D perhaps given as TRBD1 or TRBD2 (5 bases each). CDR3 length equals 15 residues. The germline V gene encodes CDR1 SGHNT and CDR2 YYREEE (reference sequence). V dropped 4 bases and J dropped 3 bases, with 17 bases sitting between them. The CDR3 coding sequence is TGTGCCAGCAGCCCAGGACGGGGACCCGGCTACGAGCAGTACTTC. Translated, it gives CASSPGRGPGYEQYF. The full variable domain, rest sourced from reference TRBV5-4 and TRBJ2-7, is ETGVTQSPTHLIKTRGQQVTLRCSSQSGHNTVSWYQQALGQGPQFIFQYYREEENGRGNFPPRFSGLQFPNYSSELNVNALELDDSALYLCASSPGRGPGYEQYFGPGTRLTVT.

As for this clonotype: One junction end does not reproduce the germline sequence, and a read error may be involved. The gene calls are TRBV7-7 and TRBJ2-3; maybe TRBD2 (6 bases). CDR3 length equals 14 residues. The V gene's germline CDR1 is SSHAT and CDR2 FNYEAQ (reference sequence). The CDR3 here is CASSFYGGTDTQYF. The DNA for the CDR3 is TGTGCTAGCAGCTTTTACGGGGGAACAGATACGCAGTATTTT.

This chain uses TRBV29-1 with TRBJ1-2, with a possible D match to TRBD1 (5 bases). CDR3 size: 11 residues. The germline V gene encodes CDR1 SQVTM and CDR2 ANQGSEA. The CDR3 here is CSGRGNYGYTF. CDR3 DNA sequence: TGCAGTGGGCGGGGGAACTATGGCTACACCTTC. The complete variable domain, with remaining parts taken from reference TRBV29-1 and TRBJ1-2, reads SAVISQKPSRDICQRGTSLTIQCQVDSQVTMMFWYRQQPGQSLTLIATANQGSEATYESGFVIDKFPISRPNLTFSTLTVSNMSPEDSSIYLCSGRGNYGYTFGSGTRLTVV.

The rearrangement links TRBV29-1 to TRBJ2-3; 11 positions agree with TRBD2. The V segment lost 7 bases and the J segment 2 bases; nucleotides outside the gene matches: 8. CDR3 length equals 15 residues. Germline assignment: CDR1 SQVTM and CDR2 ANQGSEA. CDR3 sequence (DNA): TGCAGCGCAGGTCGACTAGCGGGGTACACAGATACGCAGTATTTT. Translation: CSAGRLAGYTDTQYF.

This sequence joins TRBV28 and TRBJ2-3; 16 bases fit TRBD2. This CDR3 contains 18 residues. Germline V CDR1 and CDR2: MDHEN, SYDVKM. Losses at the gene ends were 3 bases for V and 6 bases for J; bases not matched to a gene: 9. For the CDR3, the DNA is TGTGCCAGCAGTTTGGGGACTAGCGGGGGGGCCCTAAGTGATACGCAGTATTTT. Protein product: CASSLGTSGGALSDTQYF. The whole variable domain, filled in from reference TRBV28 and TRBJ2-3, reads DVKVTQSSRYLVKRTGEKVFLECVQDMDHENMFWYRQDPGLGLRLIYFSYDVKMKEKGDIPEGYSVSREKKERFSLILESASTNQTSMYLCASSLGTSGGALSDTQYFGPGTRLTVL.

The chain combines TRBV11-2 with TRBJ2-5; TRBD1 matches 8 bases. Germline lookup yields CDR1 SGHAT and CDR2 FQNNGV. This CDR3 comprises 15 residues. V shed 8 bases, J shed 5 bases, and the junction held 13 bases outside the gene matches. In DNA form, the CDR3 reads TGTGCCAGCGGCCATAGGGACAGGTTATCGGAGACCCAGTACTTC. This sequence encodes CASGHRDRLSETQYF.

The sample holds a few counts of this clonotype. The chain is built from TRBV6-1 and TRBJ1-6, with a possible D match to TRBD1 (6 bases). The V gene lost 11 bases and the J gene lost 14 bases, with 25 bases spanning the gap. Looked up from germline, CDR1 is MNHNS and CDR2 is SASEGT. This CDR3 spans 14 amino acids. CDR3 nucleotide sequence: TGTGCCGGAGTACCCAGGGGCCTCCGGGGGGCCCTCCACTTT. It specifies CAGVPRGLRGALHF.

The CDR3, as DNA: TGCAGCGTTGTGGGAAATTTTGAGGGGGCCTACAATGAGCAGTTCTTC. Encoded protein: CSVVGNFEGAYNEQFF. The chain uses TRBV29-1 and TRBJ2-1, with D possibly matching TRBD1 (6 bases). The CDR3 spans 16 residues. V lost 4 bases and J 2 bases, leaving 18 bases between the germline ends. The germline CDR1 and CDR2 sequences are SQVTM and ANQGSEA.

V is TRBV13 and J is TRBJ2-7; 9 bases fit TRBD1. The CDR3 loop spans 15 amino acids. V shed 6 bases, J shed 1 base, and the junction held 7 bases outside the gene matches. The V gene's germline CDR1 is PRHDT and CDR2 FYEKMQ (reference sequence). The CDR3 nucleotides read TGTGCCAGCAGTTTCGGACAGGGGCCTTCCTACGAGCAGTACTTC. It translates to CASSFGQGPSYEQYF.

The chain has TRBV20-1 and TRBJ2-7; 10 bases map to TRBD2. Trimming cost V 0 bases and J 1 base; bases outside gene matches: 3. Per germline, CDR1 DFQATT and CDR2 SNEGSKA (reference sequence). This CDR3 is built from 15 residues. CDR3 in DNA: TGCAGTGCTAGAGACCTGACTAGCGGGTCCTACGAGCAGTACGTC. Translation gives CSARDLTSGSYEQYV.

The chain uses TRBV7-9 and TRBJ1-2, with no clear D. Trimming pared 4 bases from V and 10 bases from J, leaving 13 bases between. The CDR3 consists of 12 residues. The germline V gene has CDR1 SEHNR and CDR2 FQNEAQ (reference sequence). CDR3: CASSSTGLLYTF. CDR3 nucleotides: TGTGCCAGCAGCTCGACCGGCCTGCTCTACACCTTC. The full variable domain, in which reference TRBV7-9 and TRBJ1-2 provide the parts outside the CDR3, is DTGVSQNPRHKITKRGQNVTFRCDPISEHNRLYWYRQTLGQGPEFLTYFQNEAQLEKSRLLSDRFSAERPKGSFSTLEIQRTEQGDSAMYLCASSSTGLLYTFGSGTRLTVV.

The CDR3 reads CASSFRTGLDGELFF. CDR3 coding DNA: TGTGCCAGCAGTTTTAGGACAGGGCTTGACGGGGAGCTGTTTTTT. J is TRBJ2-2 and V is TRBV6-5; 8 bases agree with TRBD1. CDR1 and CDR2 from the germline V gene are MNHEY and SVGAGI. The J segment lost 7 bases and the V segment lost 4 bases, leaving 8 bases of the junction unmatched. CDR3 length: 15 residues.

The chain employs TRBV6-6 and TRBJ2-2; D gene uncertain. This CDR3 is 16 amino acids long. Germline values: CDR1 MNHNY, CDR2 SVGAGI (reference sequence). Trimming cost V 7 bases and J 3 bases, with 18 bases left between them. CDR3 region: CASTTPVGFHTGELFF. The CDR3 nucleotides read TGTGCCAGCACGACCCCGGTAGGATTTCACACCGGGGAGCTGTTTTTT.

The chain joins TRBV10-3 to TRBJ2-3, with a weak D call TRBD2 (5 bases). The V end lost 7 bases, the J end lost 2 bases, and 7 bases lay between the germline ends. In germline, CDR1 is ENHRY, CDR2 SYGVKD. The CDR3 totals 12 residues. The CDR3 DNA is TGTGCCATCACGGACTCCACAGATACGCAGTATTTT. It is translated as CAITDSTDTQYF.

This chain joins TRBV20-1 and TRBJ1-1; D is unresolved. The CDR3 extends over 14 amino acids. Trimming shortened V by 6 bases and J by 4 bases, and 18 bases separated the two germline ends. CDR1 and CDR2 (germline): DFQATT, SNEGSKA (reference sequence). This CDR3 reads CSAAIRGLVTEAFF. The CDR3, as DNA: TGCAGTGCCGCGATTAGAGGCTTAGTCACTGAAGCTTTCTTT.

In DNA form, the CDR3 reads TGCAGTGCTAGTTTATCTGAATTCTACGAGCAGTACTTC. Amino acid sequence: CSASLSEFYEQYF. The J gene is TRBJ2-7, the V gene TRBV20-1; D unresolved. Looked up from germline, CDR1 is DFQATT and CDR2 is SNEGSKA (reference sequence). V lost 3 bases, J lost 3 bases, and 12 bases lay in between. The CDR3 is made up of 13 amino acids.

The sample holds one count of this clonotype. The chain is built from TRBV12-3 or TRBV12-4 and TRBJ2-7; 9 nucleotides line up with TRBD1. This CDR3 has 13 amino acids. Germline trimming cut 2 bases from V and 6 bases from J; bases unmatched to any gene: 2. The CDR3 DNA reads TGTGCCAGCAGTTTAACGACAGGGGGCGAGCAGTACGTC. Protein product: CASSLTTGGEQYV.

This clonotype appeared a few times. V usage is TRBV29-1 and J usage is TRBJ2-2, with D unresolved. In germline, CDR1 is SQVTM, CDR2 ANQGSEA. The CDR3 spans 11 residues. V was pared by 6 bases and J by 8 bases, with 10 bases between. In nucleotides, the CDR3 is TGCAGCGTCCTCTGGTGGGGGGAGCTGTTTTTT. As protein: CSVLWWGELFF.

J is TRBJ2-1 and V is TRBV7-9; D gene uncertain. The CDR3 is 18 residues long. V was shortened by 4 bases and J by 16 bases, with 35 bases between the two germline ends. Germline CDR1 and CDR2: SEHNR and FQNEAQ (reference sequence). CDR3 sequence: CASSSLARPLSSYNERFF. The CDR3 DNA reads TGTGCCAGCAGCTCATTAGCCCGACCCCTAAGCTCCTACAATGAGCGTTTCTTC.

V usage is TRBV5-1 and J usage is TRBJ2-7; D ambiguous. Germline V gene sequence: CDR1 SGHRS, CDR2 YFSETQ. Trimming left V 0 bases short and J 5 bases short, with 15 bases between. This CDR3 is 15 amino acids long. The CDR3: CASSLDVGYPNEQYF. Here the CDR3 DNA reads TGCGCCAGCAGCTTGGACGTGGGTTACCCTAACGAGCAGTACTTC. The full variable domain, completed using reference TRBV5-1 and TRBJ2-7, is KAGVTQTPRYLIKTRGQQVTLSCSPISGHRSVSWYQQTPGQGLQFLFEYFSETQRNKGNFPGRFSGRQFSNSRSEMNVSTLELGDSALYLCASSLDVGYPNEQYFGPGTRLTVT.

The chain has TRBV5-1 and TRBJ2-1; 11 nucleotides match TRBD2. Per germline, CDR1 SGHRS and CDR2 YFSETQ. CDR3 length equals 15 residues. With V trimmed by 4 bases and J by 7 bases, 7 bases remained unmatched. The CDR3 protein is CASSRIAGGMNEQFF. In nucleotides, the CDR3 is TGCGCCAGCAGCCGGATAGCGGGGGGGATGAATGAGCAGTTCTTC.

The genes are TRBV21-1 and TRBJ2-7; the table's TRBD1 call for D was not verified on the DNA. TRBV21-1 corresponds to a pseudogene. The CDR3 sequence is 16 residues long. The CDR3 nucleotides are TGTGCCAGCAGCAAAGCCCACGGACAGCTCACCTACGAGCAGTACGTC. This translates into CASSKAHGQLTYEQYV.

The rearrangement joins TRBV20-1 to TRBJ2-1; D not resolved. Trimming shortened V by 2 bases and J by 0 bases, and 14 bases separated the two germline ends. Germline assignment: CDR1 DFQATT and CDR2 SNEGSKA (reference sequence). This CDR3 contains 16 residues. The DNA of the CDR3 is TGCAGTGCTAGAAACCTAGACCAGAGCTCCTACAATGAGCAGTTCTTC. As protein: CSARNLDQSSYNEQFF.